This T cell receptor (beta chain) was recorded in a study of T cells in Graves' hyperthyroidism and ophthalmopathy. From RNA transcripts, TCR beta CDR3 regions were amplified. Using the HTBI primer set, a first-round RT-PCR was run on the TCR CDR3. In TCRdb, the multiplex PCR reads were re-called with MiXCR into one record per CDR3 protein. The table shows about 640,000 distinct CDR3 sequences, with around 20% occurring only once. This clonotype has ten or more counts. Material: blood. The TCR sequence derives from a young man with Graves' ophthalmopathy.

The CDR3 spells CASGAEARYEQYF. CDR3 DNA: TGTGCCAGCGGGGCAGAGGCGCGCTACGAGCAGTACTTC. The chain is built from TRBV6-1 and TRBJ2-7; a weak D match, TRBD1 (5 bases). CDR1 MNHNS and CDR2 SASEGT come from the germline V gene. V was cut by 8 bases and J by 3 bases, with 14 bases left in between. The CDR3 consists of 13 residues.